The following is a T cell receptor beta chain sequence with its context. Its antigen is currently unknown. This specimen belongs to a study of post-analysis software for immune sequencing data. Study at large: Relapsing-remitting, secondary progressive and progressive-relapsing forms of multiple sclerosis all featured among disease courses.

CDR1 is DFQATT, CDR2 SNEGSKA, per germline (reference sequence). Unmatched junction bases numbered 9, after V lost 3 bases and J lost 3 bases. The CDR3 spans 16 residues. Prepared libraries of TCR beta cDNA carried unique molecular identifiers. Yield was roughly 0.5 million cDNA molecules from around 1 to 9.1 million T cells. From the PCR reads, TCRdb called clonotypes with MiXCR, one entry per CDR3 protein. The sample holds roughly 800,000 distinct CDR3 sequences, approximately 30% seen once. Study-wide results and limits: Relative to controls, patients with multiple sclerosis showed significantly lower normalized Chao1 diversity. Elevated frequency relative to controls characterized four or five TRBV segments in patients, TRBV5-6, TRBV5-1 and TRBV20-1 among them.

The chain combines TRBV20-1 with TRBJ1-5; TRBD1 agrees at 9 bases. The receptor's source is a girl between 5 and 17 years old with multiple sclerosis. Sequenced sample: blood. Here the CDR3 DNA reads TGCAGTGCTAGGGACAGGGGCTTATGGGTCAATCAGCCCCAGCATTTT. Translation: CSARDRGLWVNQPQHF.